This T cell receptor (beta chain) was sequenced in a study of T cell repertoires in ileal Crohn's disease. Profiling relied on immunoSEQ multiplex PCR, and the TCRdb table lists in-frame clones only, not all of them. The sample consists of roughly 15,000 clones, about 80% of them appearing once. The sequence came from an adult with Crohn's disease. The sample comprised ileal tissue.

CDR3 in amino acids: CASSSRGGSGVETQYF. In nucleotides, the CDR3 is TGTGCCAGCAGCTCCCGAGGCGGGAGCGGGGTAGAGACCCAGTACTTC. The gene calls are TRBV14 and TRBJ2-5; 7 bases map to TRBD2. Germline values: CDR1 SGHDN, CDR2 FVKESK. V lost 5 bases and J lost 4; bases outside the gene matches: 13. The CDR3 sequence is 16 residues long.